This T cell receptor beta chain derives from a study of control samples from healthy donors and cancer patients. CDR1 is MGHRA and CDR2 is YSYEKL in the germline V gene. V shed 0 bases and J shed 5 bases, with 16 bases lying between them. The CDR3 loop spans 16 amino acids. Profiling relied on immunoSEQ multiplex PCR, and the TCRdb table lists in-frame clones only, not all of them. The sample has under 450,000 clones, 75% to 95% seen once; the top ten hold roughly 6.4%. This TCR derives from a man between 35 and 55 years old with head and neck cancer. The chain is built from TRBV4-1 and TRBJ1-1, with no clear D. The sequenced sample was PBMCs. The CDR3 reads CASSQEKRRAVTEAFF. The CDR3 DNA follows: TGCGCCAGCAGCCAAGAAAAAAGGAGGGCGGTTACTGAAGCTTTCTTT.